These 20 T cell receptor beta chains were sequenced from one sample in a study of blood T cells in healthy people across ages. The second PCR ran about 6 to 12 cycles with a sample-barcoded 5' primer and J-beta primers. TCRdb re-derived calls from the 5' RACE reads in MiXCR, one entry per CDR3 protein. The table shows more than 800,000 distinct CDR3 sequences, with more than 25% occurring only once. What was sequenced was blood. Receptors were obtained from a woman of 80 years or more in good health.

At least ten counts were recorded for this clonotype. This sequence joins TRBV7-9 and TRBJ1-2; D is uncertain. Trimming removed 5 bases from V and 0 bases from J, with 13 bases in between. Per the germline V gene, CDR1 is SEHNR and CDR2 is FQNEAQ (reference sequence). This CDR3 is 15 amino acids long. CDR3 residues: CASSASQYSNYGYTF. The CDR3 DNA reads TGTGCCAGCAGCGCTTCACAGTATTCTAACTATGGCTACACCTTC.

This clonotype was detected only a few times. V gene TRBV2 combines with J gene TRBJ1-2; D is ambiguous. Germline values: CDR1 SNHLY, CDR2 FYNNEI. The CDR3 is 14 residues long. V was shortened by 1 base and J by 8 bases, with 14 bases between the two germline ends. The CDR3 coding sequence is TGTGCCAGCAGTGAAGGGGTGTTCGGCCTGGGCTACACCTTC. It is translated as CASSEGVFGLGYTF.

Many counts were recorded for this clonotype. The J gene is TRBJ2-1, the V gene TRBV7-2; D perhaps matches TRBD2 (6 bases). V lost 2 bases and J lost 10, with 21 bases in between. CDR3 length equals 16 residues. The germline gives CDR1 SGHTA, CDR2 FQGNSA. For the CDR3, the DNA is TGTGCCAGCAGCTTATGGTCGGCGCGGGGACGGGGGGAGCAGTTCTTC. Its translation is CASSLWSARGRGEQFF.

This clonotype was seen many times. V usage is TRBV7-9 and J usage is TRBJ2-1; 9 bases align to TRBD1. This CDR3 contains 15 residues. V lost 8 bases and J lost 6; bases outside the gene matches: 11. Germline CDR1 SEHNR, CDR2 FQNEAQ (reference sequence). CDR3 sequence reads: CASSGIGTGRNEQFF. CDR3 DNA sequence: TGTGCCAGCTCTGGAATCGGGACAGGGCGCAATGAGCAGTTCTTC.

The CDR3 here is CASSLGRNPGDTQYF. The CDR3 coding sequence is TGTGCCAGCAGTTTAGGCCGAAACCCTGGGGATACGCAGTATTTT. The chain carries TRBV6-5 and TRBJ2-3; D is undetermined. V lost 4 bases and J lost 6, with 17 bases in between. Per germline, CDR1 MNHEY and CDR2 SVGAGI. The CDR3 runs to 15 residues.

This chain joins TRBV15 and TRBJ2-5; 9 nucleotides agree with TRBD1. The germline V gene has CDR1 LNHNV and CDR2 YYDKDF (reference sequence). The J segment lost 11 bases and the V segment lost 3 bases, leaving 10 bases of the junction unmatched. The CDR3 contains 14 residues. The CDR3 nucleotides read TGTGCCACCAGCAGGGACAGGGGCCCCTACGGGCAGTACTTC. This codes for CATSRDRGPYGQYF.

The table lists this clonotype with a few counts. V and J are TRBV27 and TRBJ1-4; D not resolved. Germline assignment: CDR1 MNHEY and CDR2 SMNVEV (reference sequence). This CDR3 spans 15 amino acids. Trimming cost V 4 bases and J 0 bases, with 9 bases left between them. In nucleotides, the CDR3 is TGTGCCAGCAGTTACTCCGTTACAACTAATGAAAAACTGTTTTTT. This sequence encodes CASSYSVTTNEKLFF.

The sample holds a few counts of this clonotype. CDR3 bases: TGTGCCACCAGCAGAGTAGGGGCAGGGAGAGAGAACACTGAAGCTTTCTTT. Translated: CATSRVGAGRENTEAFF. This sequence joins TRBV15 and TRBJ1-1, with a tentative D call TRBD1 (5 bases). CDR1 is LNHNV and CDR2 is YYDKDF in the germline V gene (reference sequence). V was trimmed by 1 base and J by 1 base, leaving 16 bases between them. The CDR3 runs 17 residues.

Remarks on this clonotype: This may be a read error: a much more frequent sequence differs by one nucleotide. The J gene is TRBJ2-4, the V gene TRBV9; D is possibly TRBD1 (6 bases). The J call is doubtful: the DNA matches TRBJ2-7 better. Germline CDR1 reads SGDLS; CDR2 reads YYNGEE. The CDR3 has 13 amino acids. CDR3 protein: CASSVTGKDEQYF. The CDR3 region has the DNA TGTGCCAGCAGCGTAACAGGGAAAGACGAGCAGTACTTC.

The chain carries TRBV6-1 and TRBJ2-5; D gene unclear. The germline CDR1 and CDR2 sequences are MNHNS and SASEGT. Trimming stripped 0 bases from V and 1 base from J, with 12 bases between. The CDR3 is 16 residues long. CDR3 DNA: TGTGCCAGCAGTGAAGCGCCATCCGCTCCCCAAGAGACCCAGTACTTC. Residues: CASSEAPSAPQETQYF.

The CDR3 sequence: CASSSRGLSGELFF. CDR3 nucleotide sequence: TGTGCCAGCAGCTCCAGGGGTCTATCCGGGGAGCTGTTTTTT. The chain couples TRBV3-1 to TRBJ2-2; TRBD1 is a possible D gene (6 bases). From germline, CDR1 is LGHDT and CDR2 YNNKEL (reference sequence). This CDR3 is 14 amino acids long. The V gene lost 5 bases and the J gene lost 6 bases, with 13 bases spanning the gap.

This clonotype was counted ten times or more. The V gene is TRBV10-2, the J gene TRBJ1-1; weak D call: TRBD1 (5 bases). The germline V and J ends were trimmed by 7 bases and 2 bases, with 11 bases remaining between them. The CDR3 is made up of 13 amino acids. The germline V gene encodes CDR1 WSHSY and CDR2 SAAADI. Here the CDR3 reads CASTRQSNTEAFF. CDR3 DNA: TGCGCCAGCACAAGACAGTCCAACACTGAAGCTTTCTTT.

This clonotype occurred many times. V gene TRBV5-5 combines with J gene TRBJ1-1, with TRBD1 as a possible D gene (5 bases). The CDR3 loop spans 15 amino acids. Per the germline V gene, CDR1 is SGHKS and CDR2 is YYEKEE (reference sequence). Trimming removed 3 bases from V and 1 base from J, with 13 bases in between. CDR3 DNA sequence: TGTGCCAGCAGCTCGACACCACAGGCGAACACTGAAGCTTTCTTT. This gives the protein CASSSTPQANTEAFF.

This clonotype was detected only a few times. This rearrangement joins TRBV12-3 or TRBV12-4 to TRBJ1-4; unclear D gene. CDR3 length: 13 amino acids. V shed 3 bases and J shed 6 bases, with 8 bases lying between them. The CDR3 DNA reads TGTGCCAGCAGTTTTCGGCAGGATGAAAAACTGTTTTTT. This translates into CASSFRQDEKLFF.

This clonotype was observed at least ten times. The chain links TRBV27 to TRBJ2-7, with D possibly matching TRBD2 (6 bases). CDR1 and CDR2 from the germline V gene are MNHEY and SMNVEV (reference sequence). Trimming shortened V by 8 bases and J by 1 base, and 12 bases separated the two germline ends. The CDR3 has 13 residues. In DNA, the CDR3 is TGTGCCAGCCGCCTTAGCGGTTCCTACGAGCAGTACTTC. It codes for CASRLSGSYEQYF.

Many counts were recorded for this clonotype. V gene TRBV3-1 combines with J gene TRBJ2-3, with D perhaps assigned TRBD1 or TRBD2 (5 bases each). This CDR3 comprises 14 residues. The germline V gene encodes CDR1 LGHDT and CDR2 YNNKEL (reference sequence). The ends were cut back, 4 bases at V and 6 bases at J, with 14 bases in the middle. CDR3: CASSRSGAKDTQYF. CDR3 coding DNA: TGTGCCAGCAGCCGCTCCGGGGCGAAGGATACGCAGTATTTT.

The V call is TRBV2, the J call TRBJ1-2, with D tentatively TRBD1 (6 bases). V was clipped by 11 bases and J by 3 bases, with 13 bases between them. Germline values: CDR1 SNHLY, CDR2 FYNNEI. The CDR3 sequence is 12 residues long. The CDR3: CAGSYRDYGYTF. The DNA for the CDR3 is TGTGCCGGGTCTTACAGGGACTATGGCTACACCTTC.

The CDR3 reads CASSPPGWDSGPYNEQFF. In DNA form, the CDR3 reads TGTGCCAGCAGCCCGCCCGGGTGGGACAGCGGCCCGTACAATGAGCAGTTCTTC. The chain couples TRBV7-2 to TRBJ2-1, with 7 bases matching TRBD1. This CDR3 is 18 amino acids long. Germline V gene sequence: CDR1 SGHTA, CDR2 FQGNSA. V lost 5 bases to trimming and J lost 4 bases; unmatched junction nucleotides: 17. Supplemented by reference TRBV7-2 and TRBJ2-1, the full variable domain reads GAGVSQSPSNKVTEKGKDVELRCDPISGHTALYWYRQSLGQGLEFLIYFQGNSAPDKSGLPSDRFSAERTGGSVSTLTIQRTQQEDSAVYLCASSPPGWDSGPYNEQFFGPGTRLTVL.

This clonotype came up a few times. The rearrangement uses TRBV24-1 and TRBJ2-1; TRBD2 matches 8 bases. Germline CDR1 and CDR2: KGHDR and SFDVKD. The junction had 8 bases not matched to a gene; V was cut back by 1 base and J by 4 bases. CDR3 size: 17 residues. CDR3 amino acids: CATSDFPGTRRYNEQFF. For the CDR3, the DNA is TGTGCCACCAGTGATTTCCCCGGGACTAGGCGGTACAATGAGCAGTTCTTC.

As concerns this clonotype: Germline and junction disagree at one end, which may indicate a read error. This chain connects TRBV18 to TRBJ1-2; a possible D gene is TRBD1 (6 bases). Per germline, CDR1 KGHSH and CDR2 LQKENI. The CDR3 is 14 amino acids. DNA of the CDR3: TGTGCCAGCTCACCCGGACAGAGCGAGGATGGCTGCACCTTC. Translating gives CASSPGQSEDGCTF.